Here is one T cell receptor beta chain with its context. This clonotype was seen only a few times. Its antigen target is currently unknown. It has no much larger one-base neighbor in the sample; base qualities were not kept. The data stem from a study of type 1 regulatory T cells (dated by TCRdb to 2020 to 2022). Regarding the study in general: The study characterized an in vitro protocol that generated a Tr1-enriched, alloantigen-specific CD4 T cell product named T-allo10. T-allo10 was under clinical evaluation in patients with hematological malignancies receiving allogeneic hematopoietic stem cell transplantation.

Reads for this sample came from an Illumina MiSeq. TCRdb applied fastp at Q25 and MiXCR to the public reads, then kept only in-frame beta chains. Rows matching on CDR3 protein sequence are summarized as one entry with the most common DNA and genes. In this sample the table shows some 100,000 distinct CDR3 sequences, less than 40% of which occur a single time. The ten most abundant clones make up approximately 2.2% of the sample. Trimming removed 0 bases from V and 4 bases from J; the gene matches leave 8 bases unexplained. The CDR3 numbers 17 residues from cysteine through phenylalanine. This entry keeps only the CDR3 DNA: 51 bases, framed from base 1. As encoded in the germline V gene, CDR1 is MNHEY while CDR2 is SVGAGI.

Material: CD4+ T cells, either the whole sample or a sorted fraction (not recorded which). Recombination linked TRBV6-5 to TRBJ2-3, and 9 bases in between align with TRBD2. This TCR was recovered from a human donor in good health. The CDR3 loop reads CASSYSIVAGAPDTQYF. The nucleotide sequence is TGTGCCAGCAGTTACTCGATCGTAGCGGGAGCTCCAGATACGCAGTATTTT.